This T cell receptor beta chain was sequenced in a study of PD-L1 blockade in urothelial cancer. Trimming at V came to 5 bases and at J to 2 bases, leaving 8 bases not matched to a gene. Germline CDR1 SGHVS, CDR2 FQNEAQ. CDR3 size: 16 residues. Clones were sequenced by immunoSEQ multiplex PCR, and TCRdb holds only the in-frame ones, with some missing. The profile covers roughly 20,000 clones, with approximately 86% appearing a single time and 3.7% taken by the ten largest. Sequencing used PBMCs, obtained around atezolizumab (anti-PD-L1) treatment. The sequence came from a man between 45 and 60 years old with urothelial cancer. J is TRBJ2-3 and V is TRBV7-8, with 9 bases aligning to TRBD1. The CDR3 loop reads CASSLTGTGYTDTQYF. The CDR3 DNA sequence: TGTGCCAGCAGCCTCACCGGGACAGGGTACACAGATACGCAGTATTTT. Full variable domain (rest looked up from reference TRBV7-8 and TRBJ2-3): GAGVSQSPRYKVAKRGQDVALRCDPISGHVSLFWYQQALGQGPEFLTYFQNEAQLDKSGLPSDRFFAERPEGSVSTLKIQRTQQEDSAVYLCASSLTGTGYTDTQYFGPGTRLTVL.